Reported below is one T cell receptor beta chain. The entry originates in a study of blood T cell repertoires in COVID-19. The V segment lost 0 bases and the J segment 9 bases; nucleotides outside the gene matches: 13. Germline V gene data show CDR1 as LGHNA and CDR2 as YNFKEQ. CDR3 size: 16 residues. Original data processing: How many nucleated cells were present was estimated from reference gene primer amplification. Sequenced by immunoSEQ multiplex PCR; TCRdb stores in-frame clones only, minus some. The V and J calls and clone size come from that table; D and trimming were worked out from the DNA. The sample records 300,000 to 400,000 clones, about 87% being singletons.

Specimen: peripheral blood. The sequence was obtained from a woman aged 55-75 years with COVID-19, enrolled during active disease. The chain joins TRBV4-2 to TRBJ2-5, with 7 nucleotides matching TRBD2. The CDR3 spells CASSQEGRGAGRAQYF. CDR3 nucleotide sequence: TGTGCCAGCAGCCAAGAAGGGCGAGGGGCAGGGAGGGCCCAGTACTTC.